The 21 T cell receptor beta chains below come from one sample, sequenced in a study of control samples from healthy donors and cancer patients. Clones were sequenced by immunoSEQ multiplex PCR, and TCRdb holds only the in-frame ones, with some missing. The sample contains tens of thousands of clones, 75% to 90% of which appear only once. The specimen was blood. The receptors stem from a man aged 50-60 years in good health.

This clone was detected only a few times. V gene TRBV3-1 (or the pseudogene TRBV3-2) combines with J gene TRBJ2-3; a weak D match, TRBD2 (5 bases). In germline, CDR1 is LGHDT, CDR2 YNNKEL (reference sequence). The CDR3 is 13 amino acids. The V and J ends lost 3 bases and 6 bases respectively, with 10 bases between them. The CDR3 DNA is TGTGCCAGCAGCCAGGCTCGGAGGGATACGCAGTATTTT. It yields the protein CASSQARRDTQYF.

The gene calls are TRBV9 and TRBJ2-1; D is unclear. Germline loops: CDR1 SGDLS, CDR2 YYNGEE. This CDR3 region has 16 residues. V was shortened by 0 bases and J by 7 bases, with 17 bases between the two germline ends. The CDR3 is CASSVGSAVAGNEQFF. CDR3 coding DNA: TGTGCCAGCAGCGTAGGATCGGCAGTAGCTGGGAATGAGCAGTTCTTC.

This chain connects TRBV2 to TRBJ2-1; weak D call: TRBD1 (6 bases). The CDR3 totals 15 residues. Germline CDR1 reads SNHLY; CDR2 reads FYNNEI. V was trimmed by 7 bases and J by 9 bases, leaving 22 bases between them. CDR3 in DNA: TGTGCCAGCAATACAGGGACCTCGGTCGGCATTGAGCAGTTCTTC. This sequence encodes CASNTGTSVGIEQFF.

V usage is TRBV18 and J usage is TRBJ1-4, with D possibly being TRBD1 (6 bases). Trimming took 2 bases from V and 7 from J, leaving 14 bases between them. Germline V gives CDR1 KGHSH, CDR2 LQKENI. The CDR3 is 15 amino acids. The CDR3 protein is CASSPSRGGSEKLFF. The DNA for the CDR3 is TGTGCCAGCTCACCATCAAGAGGGGGAAGTGAAAAACTGTTTTTT.

V is TRBV3-1 (or the pseudogene TRBV3-2) and J is TRBJ2-6; TRBD1 matches 10 bases. CDR1 and CDR2 from the germline V gene are LGHDT and YNNKEL (reference sequence). The CDR3 consists of 17 residues. V dropped 5 bases and J dropped 4; count of bases not matched to a gene: 8. CDR3 in DNA: TGTGCCAGCAGCGGTAGGACAGGGGGGCAAGGGGCCAACGTCCTGACTTTC. Its translation: CASSGRTGGQGANVLTF.

About this clone: The junction and the germline gene differ at one end; a read error may be behind it. The J gene is TRBJ2-7, the V gene TRBV7-2; a weak D match, TRBD2 (5 bases). The CDR3 loop spans 13 amino acids. CDR1 SGHTA and CDR2 FQGNSA come from the germline V gene. This CDR3 reads CASSVARSYEQYF. CDR3 DNA: TGTGCCAGCAGCGTAGCGAGGTCCTACGAGCAGTACTTC.

This chain joins TRBV9 and TRBJ1-3; D uncertain. Trimming took off 0 bases at V and 3 bases at J, with 4 bases between the two ends. CDR3 length: 13 residues. Germline CDR1 and CDR2: SGDLS and YYNGEE. The CDR3: CASSVEDGNTIYF. In DNA, the CDR3 is TGTGCCAGCAGCGTAGAGGATGGAAACACCATATATTTT.

V gene TRBV7-2 combines with J gene TRBJ2-1; TRBD2 aligns across 7 bases. This CDR3 has 15 residues. V dropped 5 bases and J dropped 7; count of bases not matched to a gene: 11. Germline CDR1 and CDR2: SGHTA and FQGNSA. This CDR3 is CASSPGLAGVNEQFF. The CDR3 DNA sequence: TGTGCCAGCAGCCCAGGACTGGCGGGAGTTAATGAGCAGTTCTTC.

This clone was recorded only once. This chain links TRBV7-2 with TRBJ2-2, with D perhaps TRBD2 (5 bases). The V gene lost 3 bases and the J gene lost 7 bases, with 12 bases spanning the gap. Germline CDR1 SGHTA, CDR2 FQGNSA. The CDR3 spans 14 residues. For the CDR3, the DNA is TGTGCCAGCAGCTTTTCATCACGGGGCGGGGAGCTGTTTTTT. The encoded protein is CASSFSSRGGELFF. Based on the CDR3 plus reference TRBV7-2 and TRBJ2-2, the full variable domain is GAGVSQSPSNKVTEKGKDVELRCDPISGHTALYWYRQSLGQGLEFLIYFQGNSAPDKSGLPSDRFSAERTGGSVSTLTIQRTQQEDSAVYLCASSFSSRGGELFFGEGSRLTVL.

V is TRBV24-1 and J is TRBJ2-2, with TRBD1 as a possible D gene (8 bases). This CDR3 region has 14 residues. The V and J ends lost 6 bases and 5 bases respectively, with 12 bases between them. Per the germline V gene, CDR1 is KGHDR and CDR2 is SFDVKD. Here the CDR3 reads CATSIQGGTGELFF. The CDR3 region has the DNA TGTGCCACCAGTATACAGGGGGGGACCGGGGAGCTGTTTTTT.

The chain is built from TRBV11-2 and TRBJ2-5; D is ambiguous. V shed 2 bases and J shed 5 bases, with 9 bases lying between them. The CDR3 is 13 residues long. Germline lookup yields CDR1 SGHAT and CDR2 FQNNGV. The CDR3 coding sequence is TGTGCCAGCAGCTTACTTTCGACGGAGACCCAGTACTTC. Its translation: CASSLLSTETQYF.

The V gene is TRBV24-1, the J gene TRBJ1-5; TRBD1 matches at 9 bases. The CDR3 loop spans 16 amino acids. Trimming took 4 bases from V and 6 from J; bases not matched to a gene: 9. Germline loops: CDR1 KGHDR, CDR2 SFDVKD. CDR3 loop: CATSDPRQGEGQPQHF. DNA of the CDR3: TGTGCCACCAGTGACCCGAGACAGGGGGAGGGTCAGCCCCAGCATTTT.

The chain has TRBV19 and TRBJ2-1, with 10 bases lining up with TRBD2. The CDR3 loop spans 17 amino acids. The V gene end was trimmed by 5 bases and the J gene end by 4 bases; junction bases not matched to a gene: 11. Germline V lookup: CDR1 LNHDA, CDR2 SQIVND (reference sequence). The DNA for the CDR3 is TGTGCCAGTAGTCCCCTCAGAAGCGGGAGGGGTTACAATGAGCAGTTCTTC. Translation gives CASSPLRSGRGYNEQFF.

This chain uses TRBV5-1 with TRBJ1-3, with D maybe TRBD1 (5 bases). CDR3 length equals 15 residues. V was cut by 4 bases and J by 4 bases, with 15 bases left in between. From germline, CDR1 is SGHRS and CDR2 YFSETQ. This chain's CDR3 is CASSRDFFDGNTIYF. As DNA, the CDR3 is TGCGCCAGCAGCCGGGACTTTTTTGACGGAAACACCATATATTTT.

The rearrangement uses TRBV6-6 and TRBJ2-5; 7 nucleotides match TRBD2. This CDR3 spans 13 amino acids. The trim removed 5 bases at V and 7 bases at J, leaving 7 bases unmatched. Germline-derived CDR1 and CDR2 are MNHNY and SVGAGI (reference sequence). CDR3 residues: CASSQRGGRTQYF. CDR3 in DNA: TGTGCCAGCAGTCAGCGGGGTGGGAGGACCCAGTACTTC.

This clone was found a few times. V gene TRBV19 combines with J gene TRBJ2-7; 7 bases match TRBD1. CDR1 LNHDA and CDR2 SQIVND come from the germline V gene (reference sequence). The CDR3 loop spans 11 amino acids. The V segment lost 10 bases and the J segment 3 bases; nucleotides outside the gene matches: 3. The CDR3 coding sequence is TGTGCCACCAGGGGGTACTACGAGCAGTACTTC. Translation: CATRGYYEQYF.

The V and J genes are TRBV11-2 and TRBJ2-5; 8 nucleotides match TRBD1. The V segment lost 2 bases and the J segment 4 bases; nucleotides outside the gene matches: 0. Germline-derived CDR1 and CDR2 are SGHAT and FQNNGV. CDR3 length equals 13 residues. The CDR3, as DNA: TGTGCCAGCAGCTTACAGGGGGCAGAGACCCAGTACTTC. This encodes CASSLQGAETQYF. The full variable domain, rest sourced from reference TRBV11-2 and TRBJ2-5, is EAGVAQSPRYKIIEKRQSVAFWCNPISGHATLYWYQQILGQGPKLLIQFQNNGVVDDSQLPKDRFSAERLKGVDSTLKIQPAKLEDSAVYLCASSLQGAETQYFGPGTRLLVL.

This rearrangement joins TRBV11-3 to TRBJ1-4, with 7 bases lining up with TRBD1. V was pared by 3 bases and J by 4 bases, with 8 bases of the junction left unmatched. Germline V gene data show CDR1 as SGHNT and CDR2 as YENEEA. This CDR3 contains 16 residues. The CDR3 is CASSFGGGQINEKLFF. The CDR3 DNA follows: TGTGCCAGCAGCTTTGGAGGGGGACAGATTAATGAAAAACTGTTTTTT.

The V and J genes are TRBV6-5 and TRBJ2-1; TRBD1 aligns across 7 bases. The V segment lost 7 bases and the J segment 4 bases; nucleotides outside the gene matches: 4. Germline values: CDR1 MNHEY, CDR2 SVGAGI. The CDR3 is 13 amino acids. The DNA for the CDR3 is TGTGCCAGCATCGGACAGGCTTACAATGAGCAGTTCTTC. This sequence encodes CASIGQAYNEQFF.

The J gene is TRBJ2-7, the V gene TRBV11-2, with 12 bases fitting TRBD2. Germline V gives CDR1 SGHAT, CDR2 FQNNGV. The CDR3 is made up of 17 amino acids. The trim removed 5 bases at V and 3 bases at J, leaving 11 bases unmatched. CDR3 sequence (DNA): TGTGCCAGCAGCAGGTCTAGCGGGGGGGCGGAATACTACGAGCAGTACTTC. This translates into CASSRSSGGAEYYEQYF.

The rearrangement uses TRBV3-1 (or the pseudogene TRBV3-2) and TRBJ2-7, with D perhaps matching TRBD2 (6 bases). Germline CDR1 is LGHDT and CDR2 is YNNKEL (reference sequence). V dropped 1 base and J dropped 0 bases, with 10 bases sitting between them. CDR3 length: 15 residues. The CDR3 loop reads CASSQAPSVSYEQYF. In DNA, the CDR3 is TGTGCCAGCAGCCAAGCCCCTAGCGTCTCCTACGAGCAGTACTTC.